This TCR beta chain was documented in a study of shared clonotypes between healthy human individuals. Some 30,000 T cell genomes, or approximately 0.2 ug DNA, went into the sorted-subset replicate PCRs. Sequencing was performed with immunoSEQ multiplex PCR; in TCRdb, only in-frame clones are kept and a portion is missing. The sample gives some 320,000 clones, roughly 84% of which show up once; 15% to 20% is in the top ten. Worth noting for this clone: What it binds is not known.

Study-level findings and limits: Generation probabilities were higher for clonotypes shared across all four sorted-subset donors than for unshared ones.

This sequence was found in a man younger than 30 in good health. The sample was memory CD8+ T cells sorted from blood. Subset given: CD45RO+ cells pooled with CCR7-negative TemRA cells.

CDR3 region: CASSREWGTQYF. CDR3 nucleotide sequence: TGTGCCAGCAGCCGTGAGTGGGGGACCCAGTACTTC. The V and J genes are TRBV6-6 and TRBJ2-5, with no clear D. V lost 6 bases, J lost 7 bases, and 12 bases lay in between. This CDR3 spans 12 amino acids. Germline values: CDR1 MNHNY, CDR2 SVGAGI (reference sequence).